This T cell receptor (beta chain) is from a study of identical twins. Study-level results: Zero-insertion findings could be partly confounded by invariant cells (MAIT and iNKT cells). Within monozygotic twins, out-of-frame TCR alpha sharing was underestimated by the models. Out-of-frame alpha sequences common to twins exhibited a surplus of low generation probability.

The CDR3 is made up of 14 amino acids. Germline assignment: CDR1 SGDLS and CDR2 YYNGEE. V was pared by 0 bases and J by 5 bases, with 2 bases of the junction left unmatched. As to this clonotype: Its antigen is not known.

A universal primer binding site was introduced by template switching. The final cDNA contained unique molecular identifiers. MiXCR was run by TCRdb on the 5' RACE reads, yielding one entry per CDR3 protein. The sample carries 450,000 to 600,000 distinct CDR3 sequences, 20% to 25% recorded once. The sample also formed part of further work on yellow fever vaccine responses in identical twins.

The V gene is TRBV9, the J gene TRBJ2-5; 9 nucleotides line up with TRBD2. This clonotype was sampled from a woman younger than 35 in good health. The sequenced sample was CD4+ T cells sorted from blood. CDR3 nucleotide sequence: TGTGCCAGCAGCGTAGGACTAGCGGTGGAGACCCAGTACTTC. This translates into CASSVGLAVETQYF.